Below are 9 T cell receptor beta chains sequenced from a single sample in a study of shared clonotypes between healthy human individuals. TCRdb keeps only in-frame clones here, not all; method: immunoSEQ multiplex PCR. Among some 2,000,000 clones, approximately 95% were seen once, and the ten largest hold around 0.13%. The specimen sequenced was naive CD4+ T cells sorted from blood. As to subset: CD45RA+ positively selected. These receptors originate from a man between 18 and 29 years old in good health.

V usage is TRBV30 and J usage is TRBJ2-7, with 10 bases lining up with TRBD1. The ends lost 3 bases at V and 1 base at J; junction bases unmatched: 12. CDR1 and CDR2 from the germline V gene are GTSNPN and SVGIG (reference sequence). The CDR3 spans 17 residues. The CDR3 loop reads CAWSPPVGGQGSYEQYF. CDR3 DNA sequence: TGTGCCTGGAGCCCCCCTGTTGGGGGACAGGGGTCCTACGAGCAGTACTTC. Full variable domain (outside the CDR3, taken from reference TRBV30 and TRBJ2-7): SQTIHQWPATLVQPVGSPLSLECTVEGTSNPNLYWYRQAAGRGLQLLFYSVGIGQISSEVPQNLSASRPQDRQFILSSKKLLLSDSGFYLCAWSPPVGGQGSYEQYFGPGTRLTVT.

This chain joins TRBV12-5 and TRBJ2-7; 14 bases fit TRBD2. V trimming: 5 bases; J trimming: 4 bases; junction bases outside the gene matches: 4. The germline gives CDR1 LGHNT, CDR2 FRNRAP. This CDR3 region has 15 residues. Here the CDR3 reads CASGPGTSGSYEQYF. The DNA for the CDR3 is TGTGCTAGTGGTCCCGGGACTAGCGGGAGTTACGAGCAGTACTTC. The full variable domain, completed using reference TRBV12-5 and TRBJ2-7, is DARVTQTPRHKVTEMGQEVTMRCQPILGHNTVFWYRQTMMQGLELLAYFRNRAPLDDSGMPKDRFSAEMPDATLATLKIQPSEPRDSAVYFCASGPGTSGSYEQYFGPGTRLTVT.

This chain connects TRBV6-5 to TRBJ2-7; D ambiguous. The CDR3 runs 15 residues. V lost 3 bases to trimming and J lost 3 bases, with 15 bases between them. Germline V gives CDR1 MNHEY, CDR2 SVGAGI. CDR3 nucleotides: TGTGCCAGCAGTTATCGGGCCAGACCTAACTACGAGCAGTACTTC. Protein sequence: CASSYRARPNYEQYF.

The rearrangement links TRBV7-9 to TRBJ2-1, with 9 positions matching TRBD1. The V and J ends lost 3 bases and 7 bases, in that order; junction bases with no gene match: 7. Germline assignment: CDR1 SEHNR and CDR2 FQNEAQ (reference sequence). This CDR3 is built from 15 residues. This chain's CDR3 is CASSLRDRVPNEQFF. The CDR3 DNA sequence: TGTGCCAGCAGCTTGCGGGACAGGGTTCCGAATGAGCAGTTCTTC.

The V and J genes are TRBV19 and TRBJ2-3; 10 nucleotides align to TRBD2. The CDR3 extends over 16 amino acids. Germline V gene data show CDR1 as LNHDA and CDR2 as SQIVND (reference sequence). The V gene end was trimmed by 4 bases and the J gene end by 5 bases; junction bases not matched to a gene: 9. DNA for the CDR3: TGTGCCAGTAGTACCCGACTAGCGGGTACTGGAGATACGCAGTATTTT. Translation: CASSTRLAGTGDTQYF.

CDR3 DNA sequence: TGTGCCAGCAGTTTTGGCGGTATCATGAACACTGAAGCTTTCTTT. Protein sequence: CASSFGGIMNTEAFF. The chain combines TRBV2 with TRBJ1-1; no reliable D call. The CDR3 spans 15 residues. Per the germline V gene, CDR1 is SNHLY and CDR2 is FYNNEI. V was shortened by 5 bases and J by 0 bases, with 13 bases between the two germline ends.

The rearrangement links TRBV19 to TRBJ2-7; D unclear. This CDR3 is 15 amino acids long. V was shortened by 5 bases and J by 0 bases, with 14 bases between the two germline ends. In germline, CDR1 is LNHDA, CDR2 SQIVND (reference sequence). In nucleotides, the CDR3 is TGTGCCAGTAGTTCAAGGACGGTCAGCTCCTACGAGCAGTACTTC. Translating it yields CASSSRTVSSYEQYF.

This clone was seen just once. V usage is TRBV6-1 and J usage is TRBJ2-2; D ambiguous. Looked up from germline, CDR1 is MNHNS and CDR2 is SASEGT. The V and J ends lost 11 bases and 5 bases respectively, with 18 bases between them. This CDR3 region has 14 residues. Here the CDR3 reads CAASISITTGELFF. CDR3 sequence (DNA): TGTGCCGCCTCAATATCGATAACGACCGGGGAGCTGTTTTTT.

V usage is TRBV7-2 and J usage is TRBJ1-1; D is ambiguous. CDR1 is SGHTA, CDR2 FQGNSA, per germline. Trimming cost V 5 bases and J 4 bases, with 8 bases left between them. This CDR3 spans 12 amino acids. Here the CDR3 DNA reads TGTGCCAGCAGCACCCCAGGCACTGAAGCTTTCTTT. Amino acid sequence: CASSTPGTEAFF.